This T cell receptor (beta chain) is from a study of blood T cell repertoires in COVID-19. Turning to the study itself: PBMCs, B-cell-depleted T cells, or T cells were the source of the cDNA or gDNA that made up the material.

Participant age was about 18 to 89 years, and participants resided in roughly 25 US areas. Participants' own reports of clinical history determined their cohort assignment. Before being deemed recovered, Cohort 3 donors had two negative PCRs, clearance, or symptom resolution. The assay was immunoSEQ multiplex PCR, and TCRdb's table has in-frame clones only and misses some. The table has around 390,000 clones, about 86% seen once; the top ten hold 10%. The CDR3 is made up of 16 amino acids. Germline V gene data show CDR1 as MGHRA and CDR2 as YSYEKL. V lost 0 bases, J lost 7 bases, and 9 bases stayed unmatched.

The chain links TRBV4-1 to TRBJ1-3; TRBD1 agrees at 7 bases. Sequencing input: PBMCs or T cells enriched from blood (not recorded which). This clonotype was obtained from a woman aged 45-59 years who had recovered from COVID-19. This CDR3 is CASSQDGTPGGNTIYF. The CDR3 DNA is TGCGCCAGCAGCCAAGATGGAACACCAGGGGGGAACACCATATATTTT.